This T cell receptor beta chain came from a study of T cells in Graves' hyperthyroidism and ophthalmopathy. This CDR3 is built from 14 residues. Deletions cut 1 base from V and 1 base from J, with 7 bases between. Germline CDR1 MNHEY, CDR2 SMNVEV (reference sequence). Researchers took RNA transcripts and amplified the TCR beta CDR3 regions from them. The HTBI primer set was used in a first-round RT-PCR of the TCR CDR3. TCRdb re-analysed the multiplex PCR reads in MiXCR, keeping a single row per CDR3 protein. The data show approximately 270,000 distinct CDR3 sequences, about 14% seen once. At least ten counts were recorded for this clonotype.

The chain is built from TRBV27 and TRBJ1-1, with D possibly TRBD1 on 5 matching bases. The receptor was derived from a woman aged 40 to 50 with Graves' hyperthyroidism that later progressed to Graves' ophthalmopathy. The specimen was blood. CDR3 residues: CASSLYRGNTEAFF. The CDR3 region has the DNA TGTGCCAGCAGTTTATATAGGGGGAACACTGAAGCTTTCTTT.